This TCR beta chain emerged from a study of vaccination and CD4 T cells after COVID-19. Researchers used the Oncomine TCR Beta short-read assay to sequence DNA from cultured CD4+ T cells. Using the QIAamp micro DNA kit, genomic DNA was extracted from the CD4+ T cells that had been cultured. TCRdb re-analysed the PCR reads in MiXCR, keeping a single row per CDR3 protein. Of approximately 12,000 distinct CDR3 sequences in the sample, about 61% were seen once. This CDR3 comprises 14 residues. CDR1 and CDR2 (germline): LNHDA, SQIVND (reference sequence). V dropped 1 base and J dropped 4; count of bases not matched to a gene: 0. A note on this clonotype: Its matching antigen is unknown.

Sample treatment: approximately 11-day PBMC culture with coronavirus spike peptide pools or control peptides (ViraFEST assay). Sequencing was performed on CD4+ T cells from blood, cultured in vitro. The TCR sequence derives from a human donor who had recovered from COVID-19. The gene calls are TRBV19 and TRBJ2-3; 9 bases map to TRBD1. CDR3: CASSIGQGADTQYF. CDR3 sequence (DNA): TGTGCCAGTAGTATAGGACAGGGGGCAGATACGCAGTATTTT.